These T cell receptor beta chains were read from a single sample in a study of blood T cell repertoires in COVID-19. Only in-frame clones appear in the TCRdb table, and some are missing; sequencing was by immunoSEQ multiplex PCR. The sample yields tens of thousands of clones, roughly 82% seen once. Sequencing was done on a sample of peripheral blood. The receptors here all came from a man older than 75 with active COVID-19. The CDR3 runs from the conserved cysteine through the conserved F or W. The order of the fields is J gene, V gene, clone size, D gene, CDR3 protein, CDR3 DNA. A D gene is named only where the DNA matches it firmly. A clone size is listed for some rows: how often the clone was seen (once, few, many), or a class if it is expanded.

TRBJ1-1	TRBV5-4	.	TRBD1	CASSPPGGQRDTEAFF	TGTGCCAGCAGCCCGCCAGGGGGCCAAAGGGACACTGAAGCTTTCTTT
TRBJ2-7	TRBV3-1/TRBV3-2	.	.	CANTDYEQYF	TGTGCCAACACAGACTACGAGCAGTACTTC
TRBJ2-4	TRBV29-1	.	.	CSVGRPGAKNIQYF	TGCAGCGTTGGGCGGCCGGGGGCCAAAAACATTCAGTACTTC
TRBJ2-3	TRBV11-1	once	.	CASSERPTDTQYF	TGTGCCAGCAGCGAGCGGCCCACAGATACGCAGTATTTT
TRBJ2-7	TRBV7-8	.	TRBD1	CASSLNSEGTVSSHYEQYF	TGTGCCAGCAGCTTAAATTCCGAAGGGACAGTCTCTTCTCACTACGAGCAGTACTTC
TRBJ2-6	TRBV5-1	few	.	CASSSYRGGIITVGANVLTF	TGCGCCAGCAGCTCATATCGGGGCGGGATAATAACAGTAGGGGCCAACGTCCTGACTTTC
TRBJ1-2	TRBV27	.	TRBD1	CASSLDRGIYGYTF	TGTGCCAGCAGCCTTGACAGGGGGATCTATGGCTACACCTTC
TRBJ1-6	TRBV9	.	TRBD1	CASSVRQGGSPLHF	TGTGCCAGCAGCGTAAGACAGGGCGGATCACCCCTCCACTTT
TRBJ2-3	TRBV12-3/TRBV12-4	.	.	CASRYRDTQYF	TGTGCCAGCAGATATCGAGATACGCAGTATTTT
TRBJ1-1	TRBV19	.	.	CASGDTPRYEAFF	TGTGCCTCGGGGGATACACCAAGGTACGAAGCTTTCTTT
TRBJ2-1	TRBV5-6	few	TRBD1	CASSSGTALVDEQFF	TGTGCCAGCAGCTCCGGGACAGCCCTGGTCGATGAGCAGTTCTTC
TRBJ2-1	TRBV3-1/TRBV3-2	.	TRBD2	CASSQDPSGSNEQFF	TGTGCCAGCAGCCAAGATCCTAGCGGGAGCAATGAGCAGTTCTTC
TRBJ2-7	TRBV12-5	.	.	CASGLRGSYEQYF	TGTGCTAGTGGTTTGAGGGGGTCCTACGAGCAGTACTTC
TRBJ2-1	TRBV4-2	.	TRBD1	CASSLTGQGDFNEQFF	TGTGCCAGCAGCCTGACGGGACAGGGCGATTTCAATGAGCAGTTCTTC
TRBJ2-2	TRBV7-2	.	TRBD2	CASSFFGRPGELFF	TGTGCCAGCAGCTTTTTCGGGAGGCCCGGGGAGCTGTTTTTT
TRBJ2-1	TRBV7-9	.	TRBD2	CASSLVLASGTNEQFF	TGTGCCAGCAGCTTAGTTTTGGCTAGCGGAACCAATGAGCAGTTCTTC
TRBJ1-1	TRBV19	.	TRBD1	CASVGRQGDFRAFF	TGTGCCAGTGTGGGGAGACAGGGTGATTTTCGGGCTTTCTTT
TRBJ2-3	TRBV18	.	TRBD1	CASSPRDRGSADTQYF	TGTGCCAGCTCACCTAGGGACAGGGGAAGTGCAGATACGCAGTATTTT
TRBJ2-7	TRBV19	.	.	CASSVKQGNEQYF	TGTGCCAGTAGTGTCAAACAGGGTAACGAGCAGTACTTC
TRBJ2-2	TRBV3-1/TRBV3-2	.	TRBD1	CASSPYSGQGTNTGELFF	TGTGCCAGCAGCCCCTACTCTGGACAGGGGACGAACACCGGGGAGCTGTTTTTT
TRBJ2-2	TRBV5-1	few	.	CASSLVHAGELFF	TGCGCCAGCAGCTTGGTCCATGCCGGGGAGCTGTTTTTT
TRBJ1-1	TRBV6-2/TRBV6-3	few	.	CASSYAVANTEAFF	TGTGCCAGCAGTTATGCGGTGGCCAACACTGAAGCTTTCTTT